Following are 14 T cell receptor beta chains from one sample sequenced in a study of blood T cell repertoires in COVID-19. Only in-frame clones appear in the TCRdb table, and some are missing; sequencing was by immunoSEQ multiplex PCR. Among 200,000 to 250,000 clones listed, roughly four fifths were seen once. Sequencing used peripheral blood. These receptors originate from a woman older than 75 with COVID-19, enrolled during active disease.

The CDR3 DNA sequence: TGTGCCAGCAGCTTAAGGGCCCAGGGCAGGGGGAACACTGAAGCTTTCTTT. This translates into CASSLRAQGRGNTEAFF. The chain joins TRBV7-3 to TRBJ1-1; possibly TRBD1 for D (6 bases). The germline CDR1 and CDR2 sequences are SGHTA and FQGTGA. V was pared by 1 base and J by 1 base, with 16 bases between. CDR3 length: 17 residues.

The chain employs TRBV7-2 and TRBJ2-5; 16 bases are a match to TRBD2. The germline CDR1 and CDR2 sequences are SGHTA and FQGNSA. V trimming: 5 bases; J trimming: 5 bases; junction bases outside the gene matches: 5. The CDR3 contains 16 residues. The CDR3 DNA reads as TGTGCCAGCAGCACGGGACTAGCGGGAGGGGTTGAGACCCAGTACTTC. As protein: CASSTGLAGGVETQYF.

The genes are TRBV6-5 and TRBJ2-7; D remains unclear. The CDR3 covers 13 residues. Germline V gives CDR1 MNHEY, CDR2 SVGAGI. With 7 bases removed from V and 7 bases from J, the gap between germline ends came to 17 bases. CDR3 nucleotide sequence: TGTGCCAGCACTTATATACTCGGTGAGGAGCAGTACTTC. Protein: CASTYILGEEQYF.

This clone appeared once. The rearrangement joins TRBV19 to TRBJ2-2; 9 bases are a match to TRBD1. Germline values: CDR1 LNHDA, CDR2 SQIVND (reference sequence). The CDR3 contains 15 residues. The J segment lost 4 bases and the V segment lost 5 bases, leaving 5 bases of the junction unmatched. This chain's CDR3 is CASSAQTGGTGELFF. CDR3 bases: TGTGCCAGTAGTGCTCAGACAGGGGGCACCGGGGAGCTGTTTTTT.

The CDR3 loop is CASSPILAGGHQYF. The DNA for the CDR3 is TGTGCCAGCAGCCCCATCCTAGCGGGAGGGCACCAGTACTTC. The chain couples TRBV9 to TRBJ2-5, with 12 bases matching TRBD2. Germline CDR1 and CDR2: SGDLS and YYNGEE. V lost 4 bases and J lost 10; bases outside the gene matches: 8. The CDR3 contains 14 residues. Full variable domain (missing parts from reference TRBV9 and TRBJ2-5): DSGVTQTPKHLITATGQRVTLRCSPRSGDLSVYWYQQSLDQGLQFLIQYYNGEERAKGNILERFSAQQFPDLHSELNLSSLELGDSALYFCASSPILAGGHQYFGPGTRLLVL.

The chain links TRBV7-8 to TRBJ2-3; TRBD2 matches 11 bases. Germline loops: CDR1 SGHVS, CDR2 FQNEAQ. Germline trimming cut 4 bases from V and 2 bases from J; bases unmatched to any gene: 11. There are 18 residues in the CDR3. The CDR3 DNA reads TGTGCCAGCAGCTGGCTAGCGGGAGGCCTAGGGGCCACAGATACGCAGTATTTT. Translation gives CASSWLAGGLGATDTQYF.

The chain has TRBV7-6 and TRBJ2-3; 12 bases are a match to TRBD2. The CDR3 is 17 amino acids. Looked up from germline, CDR1 is SGHVS and CDR2 is FNYEAQ. V lost 4 bases and J lost 5; bases outside the gene matches: 10. For the CDR3, the DNA is TGTGCCAGCAGCTCTCTTCTACTAGCGGGAGGTATAGATACGCAGTATTTT. Its translation: CASSSLLLAGGIDTQYF.

The chain has TRBV9 and TRBJ2-2, with a tentative D call TRBD2 (5 bases). The CDR3 spans 17 residues. V shed 3 bases and J shed 6 bases, with 21 bases lying between them. The germline V gene encodes CDR1 SGDLS and CDR2 YYNGEE. CDR3 nucleotide sequence: TGTGCCAGCAGCGCCGGCACGCCGCTAGCCAGCGCCGGGGAGCTGTTTTTT. It yields the protein CASSAGTPLASAGELFF. Using reference TRBV9 and TRBJ2-2 for the parts outside the CDR3, the full variable domain is DSGVTQTPKHLITATGQRVTLRCSPRSGDLSVYWYQQSLDQGLQFLIQYYNGEERAKGNILERFSAQQFPDLHSELNLSSLELGDSALYFCASSAGTPLASAGELFFGEGSRLTVL.

The chain joins TRBV18 to TRBJ2-2, with D maybe TRBD1 (5 bases). CDR1 and CDR2 (germline): KGHSH, LQKENI. The CDR3 has 13 amino acids. The ends were cut back, 3 bases at V and 6 bases at J, with 8 bases in the middle. The DNA of the CDR3 is TGTGCCAGCTCACCTGACAGTGCCGGGGAGCTGTTTTTT. Residues: CASSPDSAGELFF.

In regard to this clone: The identical CDR3 is also encoded by other nucleotide sequences in the sample. The rearrangement links TRBV7-2 to TRBJ2-2, with 8 bases lining up with TRBD1. With 4 bases clipped from V and 8 bases from J, the junction kept 6 bases outside the gene matches. The germline CDR1 and CDR2 sequences are SGHTA and FQGNSA. This CDR3 comprises 14 residues. The CDR3 DNA reads TGTGCCAGCAGCTCAAGACAGGGGACTGGGGAGCTGTTTTTT. Protein: CASSSRQGTGELFF.

This chain uses TRBV9 with TRBJ2-3; 14 bases agree with TRBD2. The CDR3 runs 18 residues. V dropped 3 bases and J dropped 1; count of bases not matched to a gene: 7. In germline, CDR1 is SGDLS, CDR2 YYNGEE. The CDR3, as DNA: TGTGCCAGCAGCGCCCCAGGGACTAGCGGGAGACGCACAGATACGCAGTATTTT. Residues: CASSAPGTSGRRTDTQYF.

The V call is TRBV10-3, the J call TRBJ1-1; D unclear. Germline assignment: CDR1 ENHRY and CDR2 SYGVKD. Trimming took 4 bases from V and 1 from J, leaving 13 bases between them. This CDR3 is built from 15 residues. The CDR3 loop reads CAISGPGGRNTEAFF. The CDR3, as DNA: TGTGCCATCAGTGGCCCTGGAGGGAGGAACACTGAAGCTTTCTTT.

V gene TRBV11-1 combines with J gene TRBJ1-1; unclear D gene. Trimming took 3 bases from V and 4 from J, leaving 15 bases between them. Germline V gene lookup returns CDR1 SGHAT and CDR2 FQDESV (reference sequence). CDR3 length equals 15 residues. CDR3 in DNA: TGTGCCAGCAGCTTCACGGGGAGGGAGGGCACTGAAGCTTTCTTT. Protein product: CASSFTGREGTEAFF.

This chain uses TRBV7-3 with TRBJ2-1; maybe TRBD1 (5 bases). Germline V gene sequence: CDR1 SGHTA, CDR2 FQGTGA. Trimming took 1 base from V and 7 from J, leaving 14 bases between them. This CDR3 comprises 15 residues. CDR3 nucleotide sequence: TGTGCCAGCAGCTTAAGCAGGGATAGGTGGAATGAGCAGTTCTTC. Protein product: CASSLSRDRWNEQFF. The full variable domain, completed using reference TRBV7-3 and TRBJ2-1, is GAGVSQTPSNKVTEKGKYVELRCDPISGHTALYWYRQSLGQGPEFLIYFQGTGAADDSGLPNDRFFAVRPEGSVSTLKIQRTERGDSAVYLCASSLSRDRWNEQFFGPGTRLTVL.